Listed here are 7 T cell receptor beta chains from one sample, sequenced in a study of T cell changes during pregnancy in multiple sclerosis (dated by TCRdb to between 2018 and 2020). The library was obtained by the immunoSEQ multiplex PCR assay. TCRdb provides this immuneACCESS table in a form limited to in-frame rearrangements. Some clones are lacking; in checked studies, under half of them reflect an unresolved V gene, and why the rest are absent is not known. The sample contains about 36,000 clones, under 95% of them found a single time. Of the sample, around 0.48% is held by the ten largest clones. The sample consisted of CD4+ T cells from peripheral blood mononuclear cells, taken after pregnancy. Source of these receptors: a female donor with multiple sclerosis, enrolled in a pregnancy study.

Only one count was recorded for this clone. J is TRBJ1-1 and V is TRBV5-1, with 9 bases lining up with TRBD1. The germline V gene encodes CDR1 SGHRS and CDR2 YFSETQ. The CDR3 is 14 amino acids. With V trimmed by 4 bases and J by 2 bases, 3 bases remained unmatched. CDR3: CASSRTGDNTEAFF. In DNA form, the CDR3 reads TGCGCCAGCAGCAGGACAGGGGATAACACTGAAGCTTTCTTT. Full variable domain (missing parts from reference TRBV5-1 and TRBJ1-1): KAGVTQTPRYLIKTRGQQVTLSCSPISGHRSVSWYQQTPGQGLQFLFEYFSETQRNKGNFPGRFSGRQFSNSRSEMNVSTLELGDSALYLCASSRTGDNTEAFFGQGTRLTVV.

V and J are TRBV9 and TRBJ2-2, with a weak D call TRBD2 (5 bases). CDR3 length: 15 residues. In germline, CDR1 is SGDLS, CDR2 YYNGEE. V was clipped by 0 bases and J by 6 bases, with 12 bases between them. The CDR3 protein is CASSVGGMRAGELFF. Written as DNA, the CDR3 is TGTGCCAGCAGCGTAGGAGGGATGAGGGCCGGGGAGCTGTTTTTT. Full variable domain (remainder filled in from reference TRBV9 and TRBJ2-2): DSGVTQTPKHLITATGQRVTLRCSPRSGDLSVYWYQQSLDQGLQFLIQYYNGEERAKGNILERFSAQQFPDLHSELNLSSLELGDSALYFCASSVGGMRAGELFFGEGSRLTVL.

The chain carries TRBV5-1 and TRBJ2-3, with 8 bases matching TRBD2. Unmatched junction bases numbered 11, after V lost 0 bases and J lost 5 bases. Germline assignment: CDR1 SGHRS and CDR2 YFSETQ. CDR3 size: 17 residues. The CDR3 loop is CASSLAFMAGGGDTQYF. DNA of the CDR3: TGCGCCAGCAGCTTGGCTTTTATGGCGGGAGGTGGAGATACGCAGTATTTT.

V gene TRBV19 combines with J gene TRBJ2-3, with D possibly being TRBD1 (5 bases). CDR3 length: 15 residues. Trimming cost V 3 bases and J 2 bases, with 12 bases left between them. CDR1 LNHDA and CDR2 SQIVND come from the germline V gene (reference sequence). The CDR3 DNA follows: TGTGCCAGTAGTATTAATTGGACACCCACAGATACGCAGTATTTT. Translation: CASSINWTPTDTQYF.

The chain recombines TRBV5-1 with TRBJ2-1, with 14 bases aligning to TRBD2. V shed 1 base, J shed 10 bases, and the junction held 7 bases outside the gene matches. CDR1 SGHRS and CDR2 YFSETQ come from the germline V gene. CDR3 length equals 16 residues. CDR3 in amino acids: CASSLSGTSGRGEQFF. DNA of the CDR3: TGCGCCAGCAGCTTGTCCGGGACTAGCGGGAGAGGGGAGCAGTTCTTC.

This rearrangement joins TRBV6-5 to TRBJ2-7, with TRBD1 matching over 8 bases. The CDR3 sequence is 14 residues long. CDR1 and CDR2 from the germline V gene are MNHEY and SVGAGI. V dropped 7 bases and J dropped 5; count of bases not matched to a gene: 10. The CDR3 reads CASKWGTGGHEQYF. The CDR3 DNA reads TGTGCCAGCAAATGGGGAACAGGGGGACACGAGCAGTACTTC.

The chain couples TRBV7-8 to TRBJ2-1; 10 positions match TRBD2. The length of the CDR3 is 16 residues. Trimming at V came to 1 base and at J to 8 bases, leaving 8 bases not matched to a gene. Per the germline V gene, CDR1 is SGHVS and CDR2 is FQNEAQ. The CDR3 DNA reads as TGTGCCAGCAGCTTAGGACTTCTAGCGGGGGAATATGAGCAGTTCTTC. Translated, it gives CASSLGLLAGEYEQFF.